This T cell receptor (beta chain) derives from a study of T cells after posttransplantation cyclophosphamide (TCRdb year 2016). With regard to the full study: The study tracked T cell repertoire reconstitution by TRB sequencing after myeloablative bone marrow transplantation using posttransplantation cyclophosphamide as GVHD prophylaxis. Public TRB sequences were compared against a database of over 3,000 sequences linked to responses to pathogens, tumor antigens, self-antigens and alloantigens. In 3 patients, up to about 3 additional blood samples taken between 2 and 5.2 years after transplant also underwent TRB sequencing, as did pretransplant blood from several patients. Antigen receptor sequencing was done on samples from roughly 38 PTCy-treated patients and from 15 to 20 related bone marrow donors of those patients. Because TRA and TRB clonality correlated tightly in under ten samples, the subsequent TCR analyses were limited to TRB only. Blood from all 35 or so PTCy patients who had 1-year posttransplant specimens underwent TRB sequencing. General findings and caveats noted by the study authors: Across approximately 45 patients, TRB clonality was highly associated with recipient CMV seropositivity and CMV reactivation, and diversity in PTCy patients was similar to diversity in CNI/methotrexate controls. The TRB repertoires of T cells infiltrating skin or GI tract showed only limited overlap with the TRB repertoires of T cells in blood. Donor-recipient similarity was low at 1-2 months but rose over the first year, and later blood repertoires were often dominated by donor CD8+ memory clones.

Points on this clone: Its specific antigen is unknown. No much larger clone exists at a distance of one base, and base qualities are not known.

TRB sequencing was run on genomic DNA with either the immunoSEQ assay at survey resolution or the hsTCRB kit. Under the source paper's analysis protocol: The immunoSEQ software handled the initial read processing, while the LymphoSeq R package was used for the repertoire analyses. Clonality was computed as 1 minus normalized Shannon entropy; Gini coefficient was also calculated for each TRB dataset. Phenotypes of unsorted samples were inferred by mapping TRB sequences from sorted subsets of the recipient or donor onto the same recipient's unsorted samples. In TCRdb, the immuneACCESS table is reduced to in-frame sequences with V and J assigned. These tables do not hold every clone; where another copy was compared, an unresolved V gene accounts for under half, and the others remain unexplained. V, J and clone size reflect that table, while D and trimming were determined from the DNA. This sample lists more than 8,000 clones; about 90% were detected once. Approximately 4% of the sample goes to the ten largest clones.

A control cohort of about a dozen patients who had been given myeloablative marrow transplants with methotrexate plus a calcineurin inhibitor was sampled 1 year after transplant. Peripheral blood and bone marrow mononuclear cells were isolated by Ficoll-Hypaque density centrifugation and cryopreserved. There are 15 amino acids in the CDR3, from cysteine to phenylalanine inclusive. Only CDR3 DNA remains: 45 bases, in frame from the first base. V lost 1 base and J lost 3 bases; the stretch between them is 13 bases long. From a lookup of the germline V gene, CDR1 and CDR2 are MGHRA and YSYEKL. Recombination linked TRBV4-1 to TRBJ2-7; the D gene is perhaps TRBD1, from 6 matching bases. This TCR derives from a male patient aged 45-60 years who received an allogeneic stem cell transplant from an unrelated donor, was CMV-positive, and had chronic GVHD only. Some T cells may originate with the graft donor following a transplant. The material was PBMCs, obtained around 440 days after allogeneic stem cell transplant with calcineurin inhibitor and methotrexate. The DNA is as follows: TGCGCCAGCAGCCAAGTCCCGATACAGGGCTACGAGCAGTACTTC. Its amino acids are CASSQVPIQGYEQYF.